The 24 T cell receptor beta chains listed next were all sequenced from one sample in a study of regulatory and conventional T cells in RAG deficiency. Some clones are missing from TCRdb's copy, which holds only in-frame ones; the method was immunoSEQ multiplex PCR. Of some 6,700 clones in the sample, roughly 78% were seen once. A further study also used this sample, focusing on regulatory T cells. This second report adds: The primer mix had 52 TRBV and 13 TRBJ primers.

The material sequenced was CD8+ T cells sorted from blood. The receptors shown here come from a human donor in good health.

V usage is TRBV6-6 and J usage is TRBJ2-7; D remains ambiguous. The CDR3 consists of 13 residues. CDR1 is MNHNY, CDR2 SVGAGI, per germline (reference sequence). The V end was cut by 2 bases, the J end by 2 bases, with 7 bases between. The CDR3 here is CASSYAATYEQYF. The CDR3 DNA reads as TGTGCCAGCAGTTACGCGGCAACCTACGAGCAGTACTTC.

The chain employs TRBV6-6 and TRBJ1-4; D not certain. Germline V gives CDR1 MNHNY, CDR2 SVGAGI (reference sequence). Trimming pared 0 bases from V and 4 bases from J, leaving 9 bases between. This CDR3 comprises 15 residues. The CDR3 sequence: CASSYSERVNEKLFF. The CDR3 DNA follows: TGTGCCAGCAGTTACTCAGAACGGGTTAATGAAAAACTGTTTTTT.

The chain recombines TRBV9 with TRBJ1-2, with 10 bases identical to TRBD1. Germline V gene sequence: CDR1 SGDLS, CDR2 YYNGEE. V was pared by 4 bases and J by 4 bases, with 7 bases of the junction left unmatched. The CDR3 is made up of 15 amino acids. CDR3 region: CASSPGTGAGYGYTF. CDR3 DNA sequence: TGTGCCAGCAGCCCCGGGACAGGGGCCGGCTATGGCTACACCTTC.

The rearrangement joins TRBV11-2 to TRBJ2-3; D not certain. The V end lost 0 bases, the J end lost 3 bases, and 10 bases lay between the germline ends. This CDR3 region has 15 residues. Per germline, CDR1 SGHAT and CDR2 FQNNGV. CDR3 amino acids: CASSLEGRTTDTQYF. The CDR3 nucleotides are TGTGCCAGCAGCTTAGAGGGAAGGACGACAGATACGCAGTATTTT.

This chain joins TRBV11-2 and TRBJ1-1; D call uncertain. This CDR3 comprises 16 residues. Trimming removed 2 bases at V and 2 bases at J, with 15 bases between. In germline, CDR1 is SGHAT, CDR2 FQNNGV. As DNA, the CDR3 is TGTGCCAGCAGCTTAATTTCAGGCCGCTATAACACTGAAGCTTTCTTT. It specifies CASSLISGRYNTEAFF.

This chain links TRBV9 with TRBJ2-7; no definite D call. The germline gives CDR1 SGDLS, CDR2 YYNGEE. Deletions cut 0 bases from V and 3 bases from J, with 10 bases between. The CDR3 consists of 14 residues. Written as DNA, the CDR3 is TGTGCCAGCAGCGTAGGTCAAGGCCTCTACGAGCAGTACTTC. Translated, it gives CASSVGQGLYEQYF.

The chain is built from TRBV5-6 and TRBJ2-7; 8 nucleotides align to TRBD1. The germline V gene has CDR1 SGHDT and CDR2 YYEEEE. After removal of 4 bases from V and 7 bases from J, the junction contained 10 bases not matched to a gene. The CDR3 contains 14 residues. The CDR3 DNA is TGTGCCAGCAGCAGGGGACAGGCCCTAGGGGAGCAGTACTTC. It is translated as CASSRGQALGEQYF.

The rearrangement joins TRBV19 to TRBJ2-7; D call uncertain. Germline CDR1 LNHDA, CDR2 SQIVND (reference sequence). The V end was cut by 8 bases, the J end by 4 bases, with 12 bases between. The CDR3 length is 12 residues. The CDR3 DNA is TGTGCCAGTGGTGACCCAAATTACGAGCAGTACTTC. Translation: CASGDPNYEQYF.

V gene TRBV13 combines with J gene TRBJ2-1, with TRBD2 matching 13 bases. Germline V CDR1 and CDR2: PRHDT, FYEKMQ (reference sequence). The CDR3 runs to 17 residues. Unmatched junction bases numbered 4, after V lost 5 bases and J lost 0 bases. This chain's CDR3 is CASSPGLAGASYNEQFF. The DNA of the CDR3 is TGTGCCAGCAGCCCTGGACTAGCGGGGGCCTCCTACAATGAGCAGTTCTTC.

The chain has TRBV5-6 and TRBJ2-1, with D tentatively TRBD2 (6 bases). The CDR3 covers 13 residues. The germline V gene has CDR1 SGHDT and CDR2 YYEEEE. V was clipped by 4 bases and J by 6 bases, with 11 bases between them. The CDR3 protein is CASSPTSLNEQFF. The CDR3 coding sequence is TGTGCCAGCAGCCCGACTAGTCTCAATGAGCAGTTCTTC.

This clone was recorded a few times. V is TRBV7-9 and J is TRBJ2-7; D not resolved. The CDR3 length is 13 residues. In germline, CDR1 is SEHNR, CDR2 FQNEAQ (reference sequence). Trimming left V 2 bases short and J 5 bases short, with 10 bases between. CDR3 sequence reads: CASSLNLRDEQYF. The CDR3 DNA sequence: TGTGCCAGCAGCTTAAATCTCCGGGACGAGCAGTACTTC.

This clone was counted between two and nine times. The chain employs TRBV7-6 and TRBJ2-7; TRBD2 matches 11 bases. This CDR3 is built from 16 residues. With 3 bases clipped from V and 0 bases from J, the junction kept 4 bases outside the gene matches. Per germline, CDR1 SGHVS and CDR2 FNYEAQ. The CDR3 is CASSLMTSGASYEQYF. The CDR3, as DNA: TGTGCCAGCAGCTTGATGACTAGCGGGGCCTCCTACGAGCAGTACTTC.

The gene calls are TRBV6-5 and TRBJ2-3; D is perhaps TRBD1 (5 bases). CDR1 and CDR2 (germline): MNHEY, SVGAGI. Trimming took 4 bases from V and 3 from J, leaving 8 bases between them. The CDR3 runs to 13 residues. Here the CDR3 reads CASSWGETDTQYF. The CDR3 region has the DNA TGTGCCAGCAGTTGGGGCGAGACAGATACGCAGTATTTT.

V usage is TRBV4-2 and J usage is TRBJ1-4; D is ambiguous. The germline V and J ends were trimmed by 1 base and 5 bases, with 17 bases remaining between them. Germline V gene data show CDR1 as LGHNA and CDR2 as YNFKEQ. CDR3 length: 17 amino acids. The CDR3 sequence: CASSQVFPQRGNEKLFF. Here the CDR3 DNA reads TGTGCCAGCAGCCAAGTTTTTCCCCAGAGAGGAAATGAAAAACTGTTTTTT.

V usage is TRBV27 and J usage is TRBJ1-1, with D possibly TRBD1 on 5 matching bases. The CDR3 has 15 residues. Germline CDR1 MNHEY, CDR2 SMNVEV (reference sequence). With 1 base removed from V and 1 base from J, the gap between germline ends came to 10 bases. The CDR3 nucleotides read TGTGCCAGCAGTTTATATGTGGGGGAGAACACTGAAGCTTTCTTT. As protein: CASSLYVGENTEAFF.

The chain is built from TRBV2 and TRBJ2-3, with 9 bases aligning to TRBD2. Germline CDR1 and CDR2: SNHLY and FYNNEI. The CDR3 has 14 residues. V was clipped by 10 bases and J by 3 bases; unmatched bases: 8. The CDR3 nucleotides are TGTGCCAAGCGGGGGGCGAAGCGTACAGATACGCAGTATTTT. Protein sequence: CAKRGAKRTDTQYF.

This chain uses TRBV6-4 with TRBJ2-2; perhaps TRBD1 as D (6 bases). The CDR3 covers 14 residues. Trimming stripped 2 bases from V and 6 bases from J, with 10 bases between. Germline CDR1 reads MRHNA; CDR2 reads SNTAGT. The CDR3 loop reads CASSDAQGSGELFF. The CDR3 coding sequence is TGTGCCAGCAGTGACGCACAGGGCTCCGGGGAGCTGTTTTTT.

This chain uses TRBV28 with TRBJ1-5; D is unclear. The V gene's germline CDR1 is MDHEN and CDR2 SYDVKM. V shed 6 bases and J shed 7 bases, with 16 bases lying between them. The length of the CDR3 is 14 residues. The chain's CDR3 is CASSPADGRQPQHF. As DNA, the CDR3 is TGTGCCAGCAGCCCGGCCGATGGACGGCAGCCCCAGCATTTT.

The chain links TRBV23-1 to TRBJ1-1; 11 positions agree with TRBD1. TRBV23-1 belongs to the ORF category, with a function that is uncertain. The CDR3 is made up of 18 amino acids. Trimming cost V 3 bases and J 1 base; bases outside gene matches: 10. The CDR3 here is CASSQFKGQGAQNTEAFF. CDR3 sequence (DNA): TGCGCCAGCAGTCAGTTCAAAGGACAGGGGGCCCAGAACACTGAAGCTTTCTTT.

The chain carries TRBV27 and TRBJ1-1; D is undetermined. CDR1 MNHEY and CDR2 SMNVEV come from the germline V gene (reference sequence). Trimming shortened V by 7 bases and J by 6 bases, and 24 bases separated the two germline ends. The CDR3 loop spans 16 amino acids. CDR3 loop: CASILMFGEESSEAFF. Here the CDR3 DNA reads TGTGCCAGCATTCTAATGTTTGGGGAAGAAAGTTCTGAAGCTTTCTTT.

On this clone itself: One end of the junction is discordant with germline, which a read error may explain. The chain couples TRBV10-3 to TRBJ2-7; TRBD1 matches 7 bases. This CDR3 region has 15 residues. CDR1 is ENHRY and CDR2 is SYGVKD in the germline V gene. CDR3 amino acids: CASSYQTGIPNEQYF. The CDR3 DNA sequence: TGTGCCAGCAGTTACCAGACAGGGATCCCCAACGAGCAGTACTTC.

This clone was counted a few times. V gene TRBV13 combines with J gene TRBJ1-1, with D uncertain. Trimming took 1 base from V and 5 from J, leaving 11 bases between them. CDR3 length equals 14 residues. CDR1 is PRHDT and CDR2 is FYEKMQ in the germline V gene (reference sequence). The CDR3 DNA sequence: TGTGCCAGCAGCTTAGAGAATCAAGGGACTGAAGCTTTCTTT. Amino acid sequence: CASSLENQGTEAFF.

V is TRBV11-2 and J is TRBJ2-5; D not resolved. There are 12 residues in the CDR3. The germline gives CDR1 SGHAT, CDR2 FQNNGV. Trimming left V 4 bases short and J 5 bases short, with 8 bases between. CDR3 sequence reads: CASSSALETQYF. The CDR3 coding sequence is TGTGCCAGCAGCTCCGCCCTGGAGACCCAGTACTTC. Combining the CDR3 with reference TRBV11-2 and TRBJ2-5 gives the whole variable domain EAGVAQSPRYKIIEKRQSVAFWCNPISGHATLYWYQQILGQGPKLLIQFQNNGVVDDSQLPKDRFSAERLKGVDSTLKIQPAKLEDSAVYLCASSSALETQYFGPGTRLLVL.

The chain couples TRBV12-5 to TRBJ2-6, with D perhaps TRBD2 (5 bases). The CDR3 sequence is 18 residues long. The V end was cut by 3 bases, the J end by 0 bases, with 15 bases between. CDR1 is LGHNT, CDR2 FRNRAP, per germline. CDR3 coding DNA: TGTGCTAGTGGTTTCCACACGGACTCAAACTCTGGGGCCAACGTCCTGACTTTC. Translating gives CASGFHTDSNSGANVLTF.